Below, 27 T cell receptor beta chains from the same sample are listed, as sequenced in a study of human T cells and chemical hapten exposure. MiXCR, run by TCRdb on the RACE reads, gives a single entry per CDR3 protein. The sample yields around 99,000 distinct CDR3 sequences, approximately 10% seen once. The time point: patch test 2, 6 weeks after DPC sensitization. Treatment of the sample: therapeutic diphenylcyclopropenone sensitization with weekly scalp DPC. Sequencing was performed on whole blood, taken in connection with sensitization to the hapten diphenylcyclopropenone (DPC). The receptors derive from a man aged 40-55 years with alopecia areata. Some clones in this sample may be carry-over from other donors' samples.

The rearrangement uses TRBV27 and TRBJ2-1; 11 nucleotides agree with TRBD1. This CDR3 is 14 amino acids long. The trim removed 7 bases at V and 7 bases at J, leaving 6 bases unmatched. Germline CDR1 is MNHEY and CDR2 is SMNVEV (reference sequence). CDR3 DNA: TGTGCCAGCACCGGGGACAGGGGGAGAAATGAGCAGTTCTTC. This sequence encodes CASTGDRGRNEQFF.

The rearrangement joins TRBV24-1 to TRBJ2-1; weak D call: TRBD2 (7 bases). Trimming removed 2 bases at V and 9 bases at J, with 19 bases between. CDR3 length: 16 amino acids. The germline V gene encodes CDR1 KGHDR and CDR2 SFDVKD. Here the CDR3 reads CATSDWGGRDPSEQFF. Here the CDR3 DNA reads TGTGCCACCAGTGATTGGGGGGGCCGGGACCCCAGTGAGCAGTTCTTC.

This clonotype was seen repeatedly, ten times or more. CDR3 DNA sequence: TGTGCCAGCAGCAACAGATTGGGTCAGCCCCAGCATTTT. Residues: CASSNRLGQPQHF. The chain joins TRBV13 to TRBJ1-5; D not certain. Trimming took off 5 bases at V and 6 bases at J, with 11 bases between the two ends. Germline V gene lookup returns CDR1 PRHDT and CDR2 FYEKMQ (reference sequence). The CDR3 totals 13 residues.

The chain employs TRBV20-1 and TRBJ2-1; TRBD2 aligns across 9 bases. This CDR3 comprises 15 residues. Looked up from germline, CDR1 is DFQATT and CDR2 is SNEGSKA (reference sequence). The trim removed 0 bases at V and 3 bases at J, leaving 3 bases unmatched. The CDR3 DNA is TGCAGTGCTAGAGATCGCGGGAGGGACTACAATGAGCAGTTCTTC. Translation: CSARDRGRDYNEQFF.

This clonotype was seen only a few times. The gene calls are TRBV14 and TRBJ2-1; D unclear. The CDR3 is made up of 14 amino acids. CDR1 and CDR2 (germline): SGHDN, FVKESK. The V gene lost 4 bases and the J gene lost 4 bases, with 11 bases spanning the gap. The chain's CDR3 is CASSPGPLYNEQFF. CDR3 DNA sequence: TGTGCCAGCAGCCCCGGACCCCTTTACAATGAGCAGTTCTTC.

The J gene is TRBJ1-4, the V gene TRBV29-1, with D uncertain. Deletions cut 0 bases from V and 2 bases from J, with 10 bases between. The germline gives CDR1 SQVTM, CDR2 ANQGSEA. The CDR3 length is 15 residues. DNA for the CDR3: TGCAGCGTTGAAGATCCCGGCAGTACTAATGAAAAACTGTTTTTT. This gives the protein CSVEDPGSTNEKLFF.

This clonotype showed up just a few times. The V gene is TRBV18, the J gene TRBJ2-1; the match to TRBD2 covers 10 bases. Per germline, CDR1 KGHSH and CDR2 LQKENI. The CDR3 totals 16 residues. Losses at the gene ends were 4 bases for V and 4 bases for J; bases not matched to a gene: 7. DNA of the CDR3: TGTGCCAGCTCACTAAGGACTAGCGGAGATTACAATGAGCAGTTCTTC. Amino acid sequence: CASSLRTSGDYNEQFF.

This clonotype was recorded a few times. The chain carries TRBV11-2 and TRBJ1-2; a possible D gene is TRBD1 (6 bases). The CDR3 has 16 amino acids. The V end lost 5 bases, the J end lost 0 bases, and 16 bases lay between the germline ends. Germline V CDR1 and CDR2: SGHAT, FQNNGV. The CDR3 spells CASSPEWGATNYGYTF. CDR3 sequence (DNA): TGTGCCAGCAGCCCAGAATGGGGGGCAACTAACTATGGCTACACCTTC.

This clonotype has a count of ten or more. The CDR3 bases are TGTGCCAGCAGCTTAGAACTCAACTATAATTCACCCCTCCACTTT. Protein sequence: CASSLELNYNSPLHF. The chain is built from TRBV7-8 and TRBJ1-6; D is uncertain. CDR1 and CDR2 (germline): SGHVS, FQNEAQ. This CDR3 comprises 15 residues. The V and J ends lost 1 base and 3 bases respectively, with 7 bases between them. Complete variable domain (other parts from reference TRBV7-8 and TRBJ1-6): GAGVSQSPRYKVAKRGQDVALRCDPISGHVSLFWYQQALGQGPEFLTYFQNEAQLDKSGLPSDRFFAERPEGSVSTLKIQRTQQEDSAVYLCASSLELNYNSPLHFGNGTRLTVT.

In regard to this clonotype: This CDR3 fails to terminate in the conserved phenylalanine or tryptophan, so it likely reflects a read error. Because the CDR3's place on the DNA is in doubt, the DNA is left out and the CDR3 is given as listed by TCRdb. The genes are TRBV20-1 and TRBJ1-1; no check of the table's D call, TRBD1, against the DNA was made. The CDR3 has 11 residues if both end residues are counted. In germline, CDR1 is DFQATT, CDR2 SNEGSKA (reference sequence). This CDR3 reads CSASGTGTPLS.

This clonotype turned up a few times. V gene TRBV28 combines with J gene TRBJ2-5; 7 bases fit TRBD1. CDR1 is MDHEN and CDR2 is SYDVKM in the germline V gene. The CDR3 length is 17 residues. J lost 3 bases, V lost 2 bases, and 12 bases had no gene match. CDR3: CASSLRTGTALEETQYF. The DNA of the CDR3 is TGTGCCAGCAGTTTACGGACCGGGACAGCCCTCGAAGAGACCCAGTACTTC.

The chain couples TRBV6-6 to TRBJ1-6; 8 bases fit TRBD1. The V gene end was trimmed by 6 bases and the J gene end by 10 bases; junction bases not matched to a gene: 8. This CDR3 contains 14 residues. Germline CDR1 is MNHNY and CDR2 is SVGAGI (reference sequence). Here the CDR3 DNA reads TGTGCCAGCAGATCCGGGACAGGCGCATCACCCCTCCACTTT. Amino acids: CASRSGTGASPLHF.

This clonotype was found a few times. V gene TRBV10-3 combines with J gene TRBJ1-1; TRBD1 might be the D (5 bases). Trimming pared 2 bases from V and 4 bases from J, leaving 14 bases between. The CDR3 runs 15 residues. Looked up from germline, CDR1 is ENHRY and CDR2 is SYGVKD. The CDR3: CAISEPTGGFTEAFF. Written as DNA, the CDR3 is TGTGCCATCAGTGAGCCCACAGGAGGGTTCACTGAAGCTTTCTTT.

This clonotype was detected many times. The rearrangement uses TRBV4-2 and TRBJ1-1; D unresolved. The CDR3 length is 15 residues. V was clipped by 1 base and J by 0 bases, with 9 bases between them. The germline V gene has CDR1 LGHNA and CDR2 YNFKEQ. The CDR3 DNA reads as TGTGCCAGCAGCCAAGTTGGCAGAGTGAACACTGAAGCTTTCTTT. It codes for CASSQVGRVNTEAFF.

The rearrangement joins TRBV20-1 to TRBJ2-7; 9 nucleotides line up with TRBD2. J lost 5 bases, V lost 6 bases, and 14 bases had no gene match. Germline V lookup: CDR1 DFQATT, CDR2 SNEGSKA (reference sequence). This CDR3 region has 15 residues. CDR3 nucleotides: TGCAGTGCCCCGGGAGACGTTAGCGGGAGAGACGAGCAGTACTTC. Translated, it gives CSAPGDVSGRDEQYF.

The V gene is TRBV20-1, the J gene TRBJ1-1; D might be TRBD1 (5 bases). V lost 4 bases and J 0 bases, leaving 12 bases between the germline ends. Germline V CDR1 and CDR2: DFQATT, SNEGSKA (reference sequence). The CDR3 totals 14 residues. For the CDR3, the DNA is TGCAGTGCTAAGTCCGGGGCCTTGAACACTGAAGCTTTCTTT. This codes for CSAKSGALNTEAFF.

The sample holds a few counts of this clonotype. The genes are TRBV28 and TRBJ1-5; D is possibly TRBD1 (6 bases). Germline CDR1 reads MDHEN; CDR2 reads SYDVKM. The germline V and J ends were trimmed by 6 bases and 7 bases, with 19 bases remaining between them. The CDR3 loop spans 15 amino acids. CDR3 nucleotides: TGTGCCAGCAGGATGGGGGGGCAGGGAGGACAGCCCCAGCATTTT. Translating gives CASRMGGQGGQPQHF.

Notes on this clonotype: A read error may account for a junction end that differs from germline. This chain connects TRBV11-3 to TRBJ2-6, with a possible D match to TRBD1 (5 bases). The CDR3 loop spans 16 amino acids. Germline CDR1 reads SGHNT; CDR2 reads YENEEA. The CDR3 DNA is TGTGCCAGCAGCCCAGGACACTTCTCTGGGGCCAACGTCCGGACTTTC. The encoded protein is CASSPGHFSGANVRTF. Full variable domain (remainder filled in from reference TRBV11-3 and TRBJ2-6): EAGVVQSPRYKIIEKKQPVAFWCNPISGHNTLYWYLQNLGQGPELLIRYENEEAVDDSQLPKDRFSAERLKGVDSTLKIQPAELGDSAVYLCASSPGHFSGANVRTFGAGSRLTVL.

In this sample, this clonotype turned up a few times. V is TRBV14 and J is TRBJ2-2; D remains unclear. Between the trimmed V and J ends, which lost 2 bases and 10 bases, there was a span of 11 bases. The CDR3 runs 13 residues. Germline loops: CDR1 SGHDN, CDR2 FVKESK. Here the CDR3 DNA reads TGTGCCAGCAGCCAACACTTATGGGTGGAGCTGTTTTTT. Its protein product is CASSQHLWVELFF.

The sample holds a few counts of this clonotype. This chain connects TRBV11-2 to TRBJ2-5; D is unresolved. The germline V and J ends were trimmed by 1 base and 1 base, with 13 bases remaining between them. The CDR3 covers 16 residues. Per the germline V gene, CDR1 is SGHAT and CDR2 is FQNNGV. CDR3 amino acids: CASSLVVRVTQETQYF. The CDR3 DNA reads TGTGCCAGCAGCTTAGTAGTTCGCGTCACCCAAGAGACCCAGTACTTC.

The chain has TRBV6-2 or TRBV6-3 and TRBJ2-1, with 8 nucleotides matching TRBD2. This CDR3 spans 17 amino acids. J lost 0 bases, V lost 1 base, and 5 bases had no gene match. Germline-derived CDR1 and CDR2 are MNHEY and SVGEGT. CDR3 DNA: TGTGCCAGCAGTTACTTAGCGGGACGGAGCTCCTACAATGAGCAGTTCTTC. Encoded protein: CASSYLAGRSSYNEQFF.

This clonotype was seen many times. The V call is TRBV3-1, the J call TRBJ1-3; TRBD1 matches 7 bases. V lost 1 base, J lost 0 bases, and 3 bases stayed unmatched. The CDR3 consists of 16 residues. The germline gives CDR1 LGHDT, CDR2 YNNKEL (reference sequence). Here the CDR3 reads CASSQGQGDSGNTIYF. The CDR3 DNA sequence: TGTGCCAGCAGCCAAGGACAGGGCGACTCTGGAAACACCATATATTTT. Complete variable domain (other parts from reference TRBV3-1 and TRBJ1-3): DTAVSQTPKYLVTQMGNDKSIKCEQNLGHDTMYWYKQDSKKFLKIMFSYNNKELIINETVPNRFSPKSPDKAHLNLHINSLELGDSAVYFCASSQGQGDSGNTIYFGEGSWLTVV.

This clonotype was detected ten times or more. This sequence joins TRBV20-1 and TRBJ2-7; 10 nucleotides agree with TRBD2. The CDR3 contains 18 residues. The germline V gene has CDR1 DFQATT and CDR2 SNEGSKA (reference sequence). V was pared by 0 bases and J by 1 base, with 12 bases of the junction left unmatched. CDR3 coding DNA: TGCAGTGCTAGAGAAATAAGCGGGAGGGCCTTGGAGTCCTACGAGCAGTACTTC. It translates to CSAREISGRALESYEQYF.

This clonotype has a count of ten or more. V usage is TRBV2 and J usage is TRBJ2-1, with TRBD2 matching over 9 bases. The V and J ends lost 1 base and 2 bases, in that order; junction bases with no gene match: 3. Germline CDR1 and CDR2: SNHLY and FYNNEI. The CDR3 contains 16 residues. The CDR3 spells CASSEESSGTYNEQFF. DNA for the CDR3: TGTGCCAGCAGTGAAGAGTCTAGCGGGACCTACAATGAGCAGTTCTTC.

The chain employs TRBV5-4 and TRBJ2-3, with 9 bases identical to TRBD2. J gave up 6 bases and V 4 bases, and 3 bases lay outside the gene matches. Germline CDR1 is SGHNT and CDR2 is YYREEE (reference sequence). The CDR3 is made up of 13 amino acids. The CDR3 is CASSPSGKDTQYF. The CDR3 nucleotides read TGTGCCAGCAGCCCTAGCGGGAAGGATACGCAGTATTTT.

CDR3 region: CASSGYSNEKLFF. CDR3 nucleotide sequence: TGTGCCAGCAGCGGATACAGTAATGAAAAACTGTTTTTT. The V call is TRBV9, the J call TRBJ1-4; D is unclear. Germline CDR1 reads SGDLS; CDR2 reads YYNGEE. Trimming took off 3 bases at V and 4 bases at J, with 7 bases between the two ends. CDR3 length: 13 residues. Supplemented by reference TRBV9 and TRBJ1-4, the full variable domain reads DSGVTQTPKHLITATGQRVTLRCSPRSGDLSVYWYQQSLDQGLQFLIQYYNGEERAKGNILERFSAQQFPDLHSELNLSSLELGDSALYFCASSGYSNEKLFFGSGTQLSVL.

The genes are TRBV6-5 and TRBJ1-1; 11 positions match TRBD1. The CDR3 is made up of 15 amino acids. Germline loops: CDR1 MNHEY, CDR2 SVGAGI. J gave up 5 bases and V 5 bases, and 7 bases lay outside the gene matches. The CDR3 DNA sequence: TGTGCCAGCAGTCCCTTGGACAGGGGGCATACTGAAGCTTTCTTT. This codes for CASSPLDRGHTEAFF.